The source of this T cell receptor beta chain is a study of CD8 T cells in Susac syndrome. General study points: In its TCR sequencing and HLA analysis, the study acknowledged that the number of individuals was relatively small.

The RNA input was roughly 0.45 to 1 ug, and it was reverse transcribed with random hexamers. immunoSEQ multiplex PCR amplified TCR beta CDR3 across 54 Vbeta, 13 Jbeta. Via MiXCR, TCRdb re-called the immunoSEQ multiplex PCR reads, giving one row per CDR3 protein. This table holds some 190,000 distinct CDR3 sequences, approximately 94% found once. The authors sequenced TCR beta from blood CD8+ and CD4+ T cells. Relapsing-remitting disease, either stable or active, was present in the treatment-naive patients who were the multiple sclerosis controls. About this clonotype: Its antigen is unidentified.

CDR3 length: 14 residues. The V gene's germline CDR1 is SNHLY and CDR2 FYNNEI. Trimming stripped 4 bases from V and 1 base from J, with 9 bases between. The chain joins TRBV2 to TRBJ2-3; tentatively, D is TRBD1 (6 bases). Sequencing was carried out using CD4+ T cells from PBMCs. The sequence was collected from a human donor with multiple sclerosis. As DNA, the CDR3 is TGTGCCAGCAGTGTGGGGGCTGGCACAGATACGCAGTATTTT. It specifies CASSVGAGTDTQYF. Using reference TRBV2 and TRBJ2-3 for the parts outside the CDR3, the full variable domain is EPEVTQTPSHQVTQMGQEVILRCVPISNHLYFYWYRQILGQKVEFLVSFYNNEISEKSEIFDDQFSVERPDGSNFTLKIRSTKLEDSAMYFCASSVGAGTDTQYFGPGTRLTVL.